This TCR beta chain came from a study of T cells in Graves' hyperthyroidism and ophthalmopathy. Overall study context: Peripheral blood specimens were obtained at initial diagnosis, prior to any treatment.

Amplification yielded TCR beta CDR3 regions, with RNA transcripts as the source. Researchers ran a first-round RT-PCR on the TCR CDR3 using the HTBI primer set. Each CDR3 protein is one row after TCRdb ran MiXCR on the multiplex PCR reads. The sample includes about 760,000 distinct CDR3 sequences, approximately 36% of them seen just once. V shed 4 bases and J shed 6 bases, with 15 bases lying between them. The CDR3 loop spans 15 amino acids. Germline-derived CDR1 and CDR2 are MNHEY and SMNVEV (reference sequence). This clonotype showed up just a few times. Its antigen remains unidentified. PBMCs were collected from a roughly 9.7 ml volume of fresh peripheral blood. Whole-study findings and limits: Blood also carried most thyroid clonotypes expanded above 0.001.

The chain is built from TRBV27 and TRBJ2-2, with D hard to call. The TCR comes from a woman aged 40 to 50 with Graves' hyperthyroidism. The sample consisted of blood. The CDR3: CASSYSIRSSGELFF. The CDR3, as DNA: TGTGCCAGCAGTTACTCGATCAGGTCATCCGGGGAGCTGTTTTTT.